A few counts support the clone carrying this T cell receptor beta chain. Its antigen is as yet unknown. This specimen comes from a study of T cells in Graves' hyperthyroidism and ophthalmopathy. Blood from later-ophthalmopathy patients was taken at first hyperthyroidism diagnosis. Trimming removed 1 base at V and 6 bases at J, with 6 bases between. Germline V gene data show CDR1 as LNHNV and CDR2 as YYDKDF (reference sequence). This CDR3 is built from 13 residues. TCR beta CDR3 regions were amplified from RNA transcripts. Researchers ran a first-round RT-PCR on the TCR CDR3 using the HTBI primer set. MiXCR, applied by TCRdb to the multiplex PCR reads, yields one record per CDR3 protein. The sample holds hundreds of thousands of distinct CDR3 sequences; over 11% are singletons and the top ten take more than 5%. Findings and caveats of the study: Most clonotypes expanded in thyroid above 0.001 were likewise present in blood.

Sequenced: blood. The V call is TRBV15, the J call TRBJ2-2; D unclear. This receptor was identified in a woman younger than 45 with Graves' hyperthyroidism that later progressed to Graves' ophthalmopathy. The CDR3 spells CATSRAKSGELFF. As DNA, the CDR3 is TGTGCCACCAGCAGAGCTAAGTCCGGGGAGCTGTTTTTT.